A selection of T cell receptor beta chains follows, all from one sample in a study of blood T cell repertoires in COVID-19. Some clones are missing from TCRdb's copy, which holds only in-frame ones; the method was immunoSEQ multiplex PCR. The sample includes some 220,000 clones, 85% of them seen just once. What was sequenced was peripheral blood. Receptors were obtained from a man aged 45-65 years who had recovered from COVID-19. CDR3s include the opening cysteine and the closing phenylalanine or tryptophan. A D gene is named only where the DNA matches it firmly. Rows may omit the clone size; those that give it use once, few, many or a size class.

CDR3	DNA	size	D	V	J
CASGENTGELFF	TGCGCCAGCGGAGAGAACACCGGGGAGCTGTTTTTT	-	-	TRBV5-1	TRBJ2-2
CAWSPGTTDTQYF	TGTGCCTGGAGTCCTGGGACAACCGATACGCAGTATTTT	-	-	TRBV30	TRBJ2-3
CASSLSTSGGSYEQYF	TGTGCCAGCAGCTTGTCAACTAGCGGGGGCTCCTACGAGCAGTACTTC	-	TRBD2	TRBV5-5	TRBJ2-7
CASSPVDRGRARSSYNEQFF	TGTGCCAGCAGCCCTGTTGACAGGGGGCGAGCTCGGAGCTCCTACAATGAGCAGTTCTTC	-	TRBD1	TRBV3-1/TRBV3-2	TRBJ2-1
CASRGTSERDTQYF	TGTGCCAGCAGGGGGACTAGCGAACGAGATACGCAGTATTTT	-	TRBD2	TRBV6-6	TRBJ2-3
CASSLIAGSSYNEQFF	TGCGCCAGCAGCTTAATAGCGGGGAGCTCCTACAATGAGCAGTTCTTC	-	TRBD2	TRBV5-1	TRBJ2-1
CASSQQGTSLTDTQYF	TGTGCCAGCAGCCAACAGGGGACCTCGCTCACAGATACGCAGTATTTT	-	-	TRBV3-1/TRBV3-2	TRBJ2-3
CASSFNTGGNNEKLFF	TGTGCCAGCAGCTTTAATACAGGGGGCAATAATGAAAAACTGTTTTTT	-	TRBD1	TRBV7-9	TRBJ1-4
CASSQPPGQGRGNAYEQYF	TGTGCCAGCAGCCAACCGCCGGGACAGGGTAGGGGTAACGCCTACGAGCAGTACTTC	-	TRBD1	TRBV28	TRBJ2-7
CASSRLGLGTDTQYF	TGCGCCAGCAGCCGCCTAGGCCTAGGCACAGATACGCAGTATTTT	-	-	TRBV4-1	TRBJ2-3
CATSRDRRRGEQYF	TGTGCCACCAGCAGAGACAGGAGACGGGGCGAGCAGTACTTC	-	-	TRBV15	TRBJ2-7
CATQDRGSGTEAFF	TGTGCCACCCAAGATAGGGGATCGGGCACTGAAGCTTTCTTT	-	-	TRBV24-1	TRBJ1-1
CASRRAQMDGDEKLFF	TGTGCCAGCAGGAGGGCACAGATGGACGGAGATGAAAAACTGTTTTTT	-	-	TRBV27	TRBJ1-4
CASSLRTSGTSSYEQYF	TGCGCCAGCAGCTTAAGGACTAGCGGGACGTCCTCCTACGAGCAGTACTTC	few	TRBD2	TRBV5-1	TRBJ2-7
CASSYSGQSYNEQFF	TGTGCCAGCAGCTATAGCGGGCAGTCCTACAATGAGCAGTTCTTC	-	TRBD2	TRBV7-2	TRBJ2-1
CASRGQGTASGELFF	TGTGCCAGCAGGGGACAGGGGACGGCAAGTGGGGAGCTGTTTTTT	-	TRBD1	TRBV27	TRBJ2-2
CASSLATASVGYSYEQYF	TGTGCCAGCAGCTTAGCGACGGCTAGCGTTGGGTACTCCTACGAGCAGTACTTC	-	-	TRBV7-8	TRBJ2-7
CASSGTGYPVYEQYF	TGTGCCAGCAGTGGAACAGGGTATCCTGTCTACGAGCAGTACTTC	many	-	TRBV28	TRBJ2-7
CASSPGTGIYEQYF	TGTGCCAGTAGCCCCGGGACAGGGATCTACGAGCAGTACTTC	-	TRBD1	TRBV19	TRBJ2-7
CASTAGGRAEAFF	TGTGCCAGCACTGCAGGGGGGCGGGCTGAAGCTTTCTTT	-	TRBD1	TRBV28	TRBJ1-1
CATSRGALAGAVPGELFF	TGTGCCACCAGCAGAGGGGCACTAGCGGGAGCGGTCCCCGGGGAGCTGTTTTTT	-	TRBD2	TRBV15	TRBJ2-2
CASRRDTAYQPQHF	TGTGCCAGCAGGAGGGACACAGCCTATCAGCCCCAGCATTTT	-	-	TRBV6-6	TRBJ1-5
CASSRQALQPQHF	TGTGCCAGCAGCCGACAGGCCCTCCAGCCCCAGCATTTT	-	-	TRBV28	TRBJ1-5
CSASRGLATDNEQFF	TGCAGTGCTAGTAGGGGACTAGCGACCGACAATGAGCAGTTCTTC	few	TRBD2	TRBV20-1	TRBJ2-1
CASSLQGGEQYF	TGCGCCAGCAGCTTACAGGGCGGCGAGCAGTACTTC	-	-	TRBV5-1	TRBJ2-7
CATSGTGGSEQYF	TGTGCCACCAGCGGAACGGGGGGCTCCGAGCAGTACTTC	-	-	TRBV15	TRBJ2-7
CASSDSREAQYF	TGCGCCAGCAGTGATTCACGGGAGGCCCAGTACTTC	-	TRBD2	TRBV10-2	TRBJ2-4
CASSLGGTQGAMKRNEQFF	TGTGCCAGCAGCTTAGGGGGAACACAGGGGGCGATGAAGCGCAATGAGCAGTTCTTC	-	TRBD1	TRBV7-6	TRBJ2-1
CASSPSTSGNRGTDTQYF	TGTGCCAGCAGCCCGTCGACTAGTGGTAATCGCGGCACAGATACGCAGTATTTT	-	-	TRBV4-2	TRBJ2-3
CASSFQRGNQETQYF	TGTGCCAGCTCCTTTCAACGGGGAAACCAAGAGACCCAGTACTTC	-	-	TRBV18	TRBJ2-5
CASSSSLAVGETQYF	TGCGCCAGCAGCAGCTCACTAGCGGTCGGGGAGACCCAGTACTTC	-	TRBD2	TRBV10-1	TRBJ2-5
CASSFLSGGENEKLFF	TGTGCCAGCAGCTTCCTCTCCGGGGGGGAAAATGAAAAACTGTTTTTT	-	-	TRBV7-9	TRBJ1-4
CATSRDRGIQPQHF	TGTGCCACCAGCAGAGATCGGGGGATACAGCCCCAGCATTTT	-	-	TRBV15	TRBJ1-5
CASSQPGDVPGDYGYTF	TGCGCCAGCAGCCAACCTGGGGACGTCCCAGGGGACTATGGCTACACCTTC	-	-	TRBV4-1	TRBJ1-2